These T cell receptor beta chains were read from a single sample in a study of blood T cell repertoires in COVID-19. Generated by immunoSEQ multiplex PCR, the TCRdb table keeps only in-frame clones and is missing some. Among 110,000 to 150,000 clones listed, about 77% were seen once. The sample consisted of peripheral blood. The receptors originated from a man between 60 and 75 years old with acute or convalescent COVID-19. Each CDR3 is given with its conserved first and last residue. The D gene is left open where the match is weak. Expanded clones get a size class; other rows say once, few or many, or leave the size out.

CDR3nt: TGTGCCAGCAGCGGACAGGGCCCTCGCTATGGCTACACCTTC; CDR3aa: CASSGQGPRYGYTF; len: 14; d_gene: TRBD1; v_gene: TRBV6-5; j_gene: TRBJ1-2; abundance: once
CDR3nt: TGTGCCAGCAGCTTAAACCCCCAAGAGCGGGAGGGCTTC; CDR3aa: CASSLNPQEREGF; len: 13; d_gene: TRBD2; v_gene: TRBV5-5; j_gene: TRBJ2-7; abundance: NA
CDR3nt: TGTGCCAGCAGTCAGAAGGGACTAGCGGGAGTTAGCACCGGGGAGCTGTTTTTT; CDR3aa: CASSQKGLAGVSTGELFF; len: 18; d_gene: TRBD2; v_gene: TRBV6-6; j_gene: TRBJ2-2; abundance: NA
CDR3nt: TGTGCTAGTGGTTTGTTAGGGGTCGGTCAAGAGACCCAGTACTTC; CDR3aa: CASGLLGVGQETQYF; len: 15; d_gene: NA; v_gene: TRBV12-5; j_gene: TRBJ2-5; abundance: few
CDR3nt: TGTGCCAGCAGCTTAGGGACTAGCATGTTCTCAGATACGCAGTATTTT; CDR3aa: CASSLGTSMFSDTQYF; len: 16; d_gene: TRBD2; v_gene: TRBV7-3; j_gene: TRBJ2-3; abundance: few
CDR3nt: TGCGCCAGCAGCTTCCCGGACAGGAATTCACCCCTCCACTTT; CDR3aa: CASSFPDRNSPLHF; len: 14; d_gene: TRBD1; v_gene: TRBV5-1; j_gene: TRBJ1-6; abundance: NA
CDR3nt: TGCGCCAGCAGTGAAGAGGTCGGACTCTACAATGAGCAGTTCTTC; CDR3aa: CASSEEVGLYNEQFF; len: 15; d_gene: NA; v_gene: TRBV10-1; j_gene: TRBJ2-1; abundance: NA
CDR3nt: TGTGCCAGCAGCACTTTGACTAGGCACAATGAGCAGTTCTTC; CDR3aa: CASSTLTRHNEQFF; len: 14; d_gene: NA; v_gene: TRBV21-1; j_gene: TRBJ2-1; abundance: NA
CDR3nt: TGTGCCAGTGCGACAGGGGCGGCCACTGAAGCTTTCTTT; CDR3aa: CASATGAATEAFF; len: 13; d_gene: TRBD1; v_gene: TRBV19; j_gene: TRBJ1-1; abundance: NA
CDR3nt: TGTGCCAGCAGTGAGAACAACATGAACACTGAAGCTTTCTTT; CDR3aa: CASSENNMNTEAFF; len: 14; d_gene: NA; v_gene: TRBV2; j_gene: TRBJ1-1; abundance: NA
CDR3nt: TGTGCCAGCCGGATAGAACGAGGGCTCTTATCGGGACAGAAGAACGAGCAGTACTTC; CDR3aa: CASRIERGLLSGQKNEQYF; len: 19; d_gene: TRBD1; v_gene: TRBV28; j_gene: TRBJ2-7; abundance: NA
CDR3nt: TGTGCCAGCGCGGGGTTTAACCACGAGCAGTACTTC; CDR3aa: CASAGFNHEQYF; len: 12; d_gene: NA; v_gene: TRBV12-3/TRBV12-4; j_gene: TRBJ2-7; abundance: NA
CDR3nt: TGTGCCAGCAGTGTGACGTGGGGGCTAGCGGGACCCTACGAGCAGTACTTC; CDR3aa: CASSVTWGLAGPYEQYF; len: 17; d_gene: TRBD2; v_gene: TRBV7-9; j_gene: TRBJ2-7; abundance: NA
CDR3nt: TGCGCCAGCAGCTTCGGACTGTTCAATGAGCAGTTCTTC; CDR3aa: CASSFGLFNEQFF; len: 13; d_gene: NA; v_gene: TRBV5-1; j_gene: TRBJ2-1; abundance: NA
CDR3nt: TGTGCCTGGGCTCAGGGGGACTGGACTGAAGCTTTCTTT; CDR3aa: CAWAQGDWTEAFF; len: 13; d_gene: TRBD1; v_gene: TRBV30; j_gene: TRBJ1-1; abundance: NA
CDR3nt: TGTGCCAGCAGCTCTCATCTCCCAGGTGAGCAGTTCTTC; CDR3aa: CASSSHLPGEQFF; len: 13; d_gene: NA; v_gene: TRBV9; j_gene: TRBJ2-1; abundance: NA
CDR3nt: TGTGCCAGCAGCATCAACAGGGGGCATAATTCACCCCTCCACTTT; CDR3aa: CASSINRGHNSPLHF; len: 15; d_gene: TRBD1; v_gene: TRBV11-2; j_gene: TRBJ1-6; abundance: NA
CDR3nt: TGTGCCACCAGTGCCGAGCACAGGGGGCGCGGATACAGCAATGAGCAGTTCTTC; CDR3aa: CATSAEHRGRGYSNEQFF; len: 18; d_gene: TRBD1; v_gene: TRBV24-1; j_gene: TRBJ2-1; abundance: NA
CDR3nt: TGTGCCAGCAGCATTAGACTAGCGGGAGGGACAGATACGCAGTATTTT; CDR3aa: CASSIRLAGGTDTQYF; len: 16; d_gene: TRBD2; v_gene: TRBV5-4; j_gene: TRBJ2-3; abundance: NA
CDR3nt: TGTGCCAGCAGTTACTCGGACACCGGTGGCTACACCTTC; CDR3aa: CASSYSDTGGYTF; len: 13; d_gene: NA; v_gene: TRBV6-5; j_gene: TRBJ1-2; abundance: NA
CDR3nt: TGTGCCAGCAGCAAAGGCGCGGCGACAGGCGGTGGTACGCAGTATTTT; CDR3aa: CASSKGAATGGGTQYF; len: 16; d_gene: NA; v_gene: TRBV21-1; j_gene: TRBJ2-3; abundance: NA
CDR3nt: TGTGCCACCAGTGATTCAGGGGGTGAGCAGTTCTTC; CDR3aa: CATSDSGGEQFF; len: 12; d_gene: TRBD1; v_gene: TRBV24-1; j_gene: TRBJ2-1; abundance: NA